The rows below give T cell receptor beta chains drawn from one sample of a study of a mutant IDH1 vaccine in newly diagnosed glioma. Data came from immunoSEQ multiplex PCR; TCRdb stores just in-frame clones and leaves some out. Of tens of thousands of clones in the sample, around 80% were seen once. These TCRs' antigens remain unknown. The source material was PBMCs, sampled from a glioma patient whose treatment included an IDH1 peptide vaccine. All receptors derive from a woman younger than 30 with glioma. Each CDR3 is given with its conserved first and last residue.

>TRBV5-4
CASSAGDRGGNTIYF
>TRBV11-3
CASSLVGSSGNTIYF
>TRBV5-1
CASSLNIQSYEQYF
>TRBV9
CASSVGVGDTEAFF
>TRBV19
CASSSLYDSTEAFF
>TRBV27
CASRNSGNTIYF
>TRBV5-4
CASSNPTGGEGETQYF
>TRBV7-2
CASSPGGGRSGNTIYF
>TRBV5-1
CASSLVEQGGNEQFF
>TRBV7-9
CASSPGGTGSGGAF
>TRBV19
CASSYSGANVLTF
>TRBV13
CASSTWTGNTGELFF
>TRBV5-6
CASSLGLDAGELFF
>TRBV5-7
CASSGGRVTEAFF
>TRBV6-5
CASRNWGGETEAFF
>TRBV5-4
CASSLVFGSPETQYF
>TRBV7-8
CASSAVGQSNEKLFF
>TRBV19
CASSPPDWSPLHF
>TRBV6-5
CASSYSLLAGTGELFF
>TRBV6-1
CASRGILTGGNGYTF
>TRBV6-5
CASSISGGPQETQYF
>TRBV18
CASSEGDSVSGYTF
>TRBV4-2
CASSQEAGQGAGYTF
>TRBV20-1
CSAPEVETQYF
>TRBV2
CASSEALPGTGGKKLFF
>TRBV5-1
CASSFDGTSYNEQFF
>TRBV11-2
CASSPSRTGFQTEAFF
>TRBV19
CASSHGTGPNTIYF
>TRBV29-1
CSVEQGASDTQYF
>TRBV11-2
CASSYRQGTYEQYF
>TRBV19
CASSYGTTGEQYF
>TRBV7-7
CASSLGGSYNEQFF
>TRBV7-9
CASSPREGVSYEQYF